This T cell receptor beta chain was identified in a study of shared clonotypes between healthy human individuals. Template for every sorted-subset replicate PCR totaled approximately 0.2 ug DNA, roughly 30,000 T cell genomes. Generated by immunoSEQ multiplex PCR, the TCRdb table keeps only in-frame clones and is missing some. The sample holds more than 2 million clones, approximately 96% seen once. Study-wide results and limits: Some naive CD4 clonotypes, roughly 5%, turned up in common across a handful of donors. A generally larger estimated richness was seen in naive subsets than in memory subsets. Generation of non-shared clonotypes was less probable than generation of clonotypes shared by all four donors.

Of note for this clone: Its antigen is currently unknown.

Germline loops: CDR1 MNHEY, CDR2 SVGAGI. This CDR3 is built from 13 residues. Trimming at V came to 10 bases and at J to 1 base, leaving 5 bases not matched to a gene. This sequence was found in a man younger than 35 in good health. The chain recombines TRBV6-5 with TRBJ2-5; 8 bases fit TRBD1. Specimen: naive CD4+ T cells sorted from blood. Subset denoted: CD45RA+ positively selected. CDR3 nucleotide sequence: TGTGCCACTCGGGACAGGAGCCAAGAGACCCAGTACTTC. This gives the protein CATRDRSQETQYF.